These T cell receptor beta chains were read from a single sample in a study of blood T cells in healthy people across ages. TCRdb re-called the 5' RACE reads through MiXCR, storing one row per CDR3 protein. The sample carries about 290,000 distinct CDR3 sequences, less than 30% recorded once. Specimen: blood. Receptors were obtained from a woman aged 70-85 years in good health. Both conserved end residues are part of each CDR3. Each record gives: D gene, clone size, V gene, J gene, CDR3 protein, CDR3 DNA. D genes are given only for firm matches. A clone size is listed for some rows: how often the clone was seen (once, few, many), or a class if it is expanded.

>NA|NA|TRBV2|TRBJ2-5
CASSEETGGETQYF
TGTGCCAGCAGTGAAGAAACGGGTGGAGAGACCCAGTACTTC
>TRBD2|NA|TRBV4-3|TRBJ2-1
CASSQDSGTSEFNEQFF
TGCGCCAGCAGCCAAGATTCCGGGACTAGCGAGTTCAATGAGCAGTTCTTC
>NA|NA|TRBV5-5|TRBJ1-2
CASSLEGRGYGYTF
TGTGCCAGCAGCTTGGAGGGGCGGGGGTATGGCTACACCTTC
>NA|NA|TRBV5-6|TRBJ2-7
CASSFVQRLGYEQYF
TGTGCCAGCAGCTTCGTACAGAGGCTAGGCTACGAGCAGTACTTC
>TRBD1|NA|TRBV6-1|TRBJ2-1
CASSDGQGGRVEQFF
TGTGCCAGCAGTGATGGACAGGGGGGCCGGGTTGAGCAGTTCTTC
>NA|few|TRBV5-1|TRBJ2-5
CASSPEVLARETQYF
TGCGCCAGCAGCCCGGAGGTACTAGCTCGGGAGACCCAGTACTTC
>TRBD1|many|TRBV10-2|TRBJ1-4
CASRGLGQGNEKLFF
TGCGCCAGCAGAGGATTAGGACAGGGAAATGAAAAACTGTTTTTT
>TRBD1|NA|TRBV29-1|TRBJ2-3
CSVQGQGLTDTQYF
TGCAGCGTCCAAGGACAGGGTTTAACAGATACGCAGTATTTT
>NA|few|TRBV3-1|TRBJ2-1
CASSRANEQFF
TGTGCCAGCAGCCGGGCCAATGAGCAGTTCTTC
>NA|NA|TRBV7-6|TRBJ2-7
CASSFEEPTGKIYEQYF
TGTGCCAGCAGCTTCGAAGAACCGACCGGGAAAATTTACGAGCAGTACTTC
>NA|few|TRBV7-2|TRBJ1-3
CASSLVYGATENTIYF
TGTGCCAGCAGCTTAGTATACGGAGCGACTGAAAACACCATATATTTT
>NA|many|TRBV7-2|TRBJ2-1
CASSLRWDNEQFF
TGTGCCAGCAGCTTAAGATGGGACAATGAGCAGTTCTTC
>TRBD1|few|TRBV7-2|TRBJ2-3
CASSLAGQGGMSDTQYF
TGTGCCAGCAGCTTAGCCGGACAGGGGGGCATGTCAGATACGCAGTATTTT
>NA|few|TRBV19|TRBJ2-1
CASSIARLVNEQFF
TGTGCCAGTAGTATAGCGCGGCTAGTCAATGAGCAGTTCTTC